One and the same sample provided the 20 T cell receptor beta chains below, sequenced in a study of blood T cell repertoires in COVID-19. The table came from immunoSEQ multiplex PCR; TCRdb's copy has only in-frame clones and leaves some out. The sample lists 300,000 or so clones, around 88% occurring once. Sequenced sample: peripheral blood. Source of these receptors: a woman in her thirties who had recovered from COVID-19.

This chain's CDR3 is CASRIGGSTDTQYF. In nucleotides, the CDR3 is TGTGCCAGCAGAATTGGGGGGAGCACAGATACGCAGTATTTT. This chain uses TRBV27 with TRBJ2-3, with D perhaps TRBD2 (6 bases). This CDR3 contains 14 residues. Deletions cut 6 bases from V and 0 bases from J, with 10 bases between. CDR1 is MNHEY and CDR2 is SMNVEV in the germline V gene (reference sequence).

The chain is built from TRBV24-1 and TRBJ1-5, with TRBD1 matching over 7 bases. The CDR3 has 17 residues. The V segment lost 2 bases and the J segment 0 bases; nucleotides outside the gene matches: 6. Per the germline V gene, CDR1 is KGHDR and CDR2 is SFDVKD. The DNA of the CDR3 is TGTGCCACCAGTGATTCAGGGGGTTCCGATAGCAATCAGCCCCAGCATTTT. Translating gives CATSDSGGSDSNQPQHF.

The chain joins TRBV4-1 to TRBJ2-7, with TRBD2 identical over 10 bases. Trimming removed 6 bases from V and 0 bases from J; junction bases left unmatched: 8. The CDR3 totals 16 residues. Germline-derived CDR1 and CDR2 are MGHRA and YSYEKL. CDR3 nucleotides: TGCGCCAGCAGATCAGAAGCGGGGGGGAGCTCCTACGAGCAGTACTTC. Translating it yields CASRSEAGGSSYEQYF.

The CDR3 is CASSVSGAQRDTQYF. The CDR3, as DNA: TGTGCCAGCAGCGTTAGCGGGGCCCAACGAGATACGCAGTATTTT. The V and J genes are TRBV9 and TRBJ2-3, with 8 positions matching TRBD2. V lost 2 bases, J lost 5 bases, and 7 bases stayed unmatched. The germline V gene encodes CDR1 SGDLS and CDR2 YYNGEE. CDR3 length: 15 residues. Combining the CDR3 with reference TRBV9 and TRBJ2-3 gives the whole variable domain DSGVTQTPKHLITATGQRVTLRCSPRSGDLSVYWYQQSLDQGLQFLIQYYNGEERAKGNILERFSAQQFPDLHSELNLSSLELGDSALYFCASSVSGAQRDTQYFGPGTRLTVL.

This chain links TRBV7-9 with TRBJ1-1; 10 bases match TRBD1. Trimming removed 4 bases from V and 1 base from J; junction bases left unmatched: 6. The CDR3 is 16 amino acids. Germline V gene lookup returns CDR1 SEHNR and CDR2 FQNEAQ (reference sequence). CDR3 in amino acids: CASSSTGGFRNTEAFF. The CDR3 nucleotides read TGTGCCAGCAGCTCGACAGGGGGCTTTCGGAACACTGAAGCTTTCTTT.

This clone showed up just a few times. This sample includes further DNA sequences coding for the same CDR3. The rearrangement uses TRBV28 and TRBJ1-5; D unresolved. Per germline, CDR1 MDHEN and CDR2 SYDVKM. V was clipped by 6 bases and J by 6 bases, with 15 bases between them. The CDR3 runs to 14 residues. The CDR3 DNA is TGTGCCAGCAGCCTGGGAGGAGGTAGTCAGCCCCAGCATTTT. Translating gives CASSLGGGSQPQHF.

Many counts were recorded for this clone. Other DNA variants within this sample encode the same CDR3. This sequence joins TRBV6-6 and TRBJ2-1; D is unclear. Germline assignment: CDR1 MNHNY and CDR2 SVGAGI (reference sequence). CDR3 size: 14 residues. V was cut by 2 bases and J by 0 bases, with 5 bases left in between. CDR3: CASSYGSSYNEQFF. The CDR3 nucleotides read TGTGCCAGCAGTTACGGCAGCTCCTACAATGAGCAGTTCTTC.

The chain employs TRBV2 and TRBJ2-5; D is unresolved. Germline V gene sequence: CDR1 SNHLY, CDR2 FYNNEI. The CDR3 is 13 amino acids. The germline V and J ends were trimmed by 3 bases and 6 bases, with 11 bases remaining between them. CDR3 protein: CASSEDQVQTQYF. The CDR3 nucleotides are TGTGCCAGCAGTGAGGATCAGGTGCAGACCCAGTACTTC.

This clone has a handful of counts. The chain couples TRBV20-1 to TRBJ1-5, with 7 bases that match TRBD1. Losses at the gene ends were 3 bases for V and 16 bases for J; bases not matched to a gene: 9. The germline V gene encodes CDR1 DFQATT and CDR2 SNEGSKA (reference sequence). This CDR3 spans 11 amino acids. This CDR3 is CSASTGTASHF. In nucleotides, the CDR3 is TGCAGTGCTAGTACCGGGACAGCCAGTCATTTT.

J is TRBJ2-1 and V is TRBV7-8; 7 positions match TRBD1. V shed 5 bases and J 3 bases; nucleotides not matched to a gene: 10. The germline V gene has CDR1 SGHVS and CDR2 FQNEAQ. The CDR3 sequence is 16 residues long. This CDR3 reads CASSRLGQTLYNEQFF. In DNA, the CDR3 is TGTGCCAGCAGCAGACTGGGACAGACCCTCTACAATGAGCAGTTCTTC.

This clone was detected only once. The chain combines TRBV27 with TRBJ1-3; 12 bases align to TRBD1. This CDR3 comprises 15 residues. From germline, CDR1 is MNHEY and CDR2 SMNVEV (reference sequence). V was pared by 7 bases and J by 3 bases, with 4 bases of the junction left unmatched. CDR3 nucleotide sequence: TGTGCCAGCAAAGGGGACAGGGGGCTTGGAAACACCATATATTTT. Residues: CASKGDRGLGNTIYF.

The chain has TRBV9 and TRBJ1-4; D is perhaps TRBD1 (5 bases). V was trimmed by 0 bases and J by 2 bases, leaving 5 bases between them. Germline V gene lookup returns CDR1 SGDLS and CDR2 YYNGEE. The CDR3 is made up of 14 amino acids. The CDR3 nucleotides are TGTGCCAGCAGCGTAGACAGGACTAATGAAAAACTGTTTTTT. It translates to CASSVDRTNEKLFF.

Notes on this clone: Other DNA sequences in this specimen translate into the identical CDR3. The J gene is TRBJ1-5, the V gene TRBV7-9; weak D call: TRBD1 (5 bases). In germline, CDR1 is SEHNR, CDR2 FQNEAQ (reference sequence). Trimming removed 1 base at V and 5 bases at J, with 6 bases between. The CDR3 contains 13 residues. The CDR3, as DNA: TGTGCCAGCAGCTTAGGGGGGGATCAGCCCCAGCATTTT. Amino acid sequence: CASSLGGDQPQHF. Complete variable domain (other parts from reference TRBV7-9 and TRBJ1-5): DTGVSQNPRHKITKRGQNVTFRCDPISEHNRLYWYRQTLGQGPEFLTYFQNEAQLEKSRLLSDRFSAERPKGSFSTLEIQRTEQGDSAMYLCASSLGGDQPQHFGDGTRLSIL.

The V and J genes are TRBV10-3 and TRBJ2-3; 9 bases match TRBD2. V trimming: 3 bases; J trimming: 2 bases; junction bases outside the gene matches: 3. The CDR3 spans 15 residues. Germline V gene lookup returns CDR1 ENHRY and CDR2 SYGVKD. Here the CDR3 DNA reads TGTGCCATCAGTGAACCTAGCGGGGACACAGATACGCAGTATTTT. Its translation is CAISEPSGDTDTQYF.

This chain joins TRBV6-6 and TRBJ1-1; 7 positions match TRBD1. CDR1 MNHNY and CDR2 SVGAGI come from the germline V gene (reference sequence). This CDR3 contains 15 residues. Germline trimming cut 6 bases from V and 0 bases from J; bases unmatched to any gene: 7. The CDR3 is CASSPGTVLNTEAFF. For the CDR3, the DNA is TGTGCCAGCAGCCCCGGGACAGTACTGAACACTGAAGCTTTCTTT.

The V gene is TRBV7-2, the J gene TRBJ2-7, with 11 bases lining up with TRBD2. The CDR3 runs 14 residues. Germline V lookup: CDR1 SGHTA, CDR2 FQGNSA. Trimming at V came to 1 base and at J to 5 bases, leaving 1 base not matched to a gene. The CDR3 bases are TGTGCCAGCAGCTTAGGGGGACTAGCGGACGAGCAGTACTTC. Translating gives CASSLGGLADEQYF.

This clone was seen a single time. V gene TRBV7-2 combines with J gene TRBJ2-3; 7 positions match TRBD2. The CDR3 contains 15 residues. After removal of 2 bases from V and 5 bases from J, the junction contained 7 bases not matched to a gene. The germline CDR1 and CDR2 sequences are SGHTA and FQGNSA. CDR3 DNA: TGTGCCAGCAGCTTAACGCGGGGGATAGGAGATACGCAGTATTTT. It is translated as CASSLTRGIGDTQYF. Together with reference TRBV7-2 and TRBJ2-3, the CDR3 gives the full variable domain: GAGVSQSPSNKVTEKGKDVELRCDPISGHTALYWYRQSLGQGLEFLIYFQGNSAPDKSGLPSDRFSAERTGGSVSTLTIQRTQQEDSAVYLCASSLTRGIGDTQYFGPGTRLTVL.

The J gene is TRBJ2-2, the V gene TRBV2; D is uncertain. The CDR3 has 12 amino acids. Deletions cut 6 bases from V and 3 bases from J, with 5 bases between. The germline CDR1 and CDR2 sequences are SNHLY and FYNNEI. CDR3 nucleotides: TGTGCCAGCAGGGTAGACACCGGGGAGCTGTTTTTT. Its protein product is CASRVDTGELFF.

This chain joins TRBV2 and TRBJ2-6; the D gene is possibly TRBD1 (5 bases). From germline, CDR1 is SNHLY and CDR2 FYNNEI. V was clipped by 8 bases and J by 1 base, with 12 bases between them. The CDR3 has 15 residues. The CDR3 loop is CASAARTSGANVLTF. CDR3 bases: TGTGCCAGCGCAGCAAGGACATCTGGGGCCAACGTCCTGACTTTC.

The J gene is TRBJ1-2, the V gene TRBV14, with D unresolved. CDR1 and CDR2 (germline): SGHDN, FVKESK. The CDR3 is 13 amino acids. V was clipped by 0 bases and J by 4 bases, with 6 bases between them. CDR3 sequence (DNA): TGTGCCAGCAGCCAAGATGAGATCTATGGCTACACCTTC. Protein product: CASSQDEIYGYTF. The whole variable domain, remainder taken from reference TRBV14 and TRBJ1-2, is EAGVTQFPSHSVIEKGQTVTLRCDPISGHDNLYWYRRVMGKEIKFLLHFVKESKQDESGMPNNRFLAERTGGTYSTLKVQPAELEDSGVYFCASSQDEIYGYTFGSGTRLTVV.